The TCR beta chain under discussion was sequenced for a study of PD-1 blockade in classical Hodgkin lymphoma (dated by TCRdb to 2018 to 2020). For the study in its entirety: Nivolumab dosing was 3 mg/kg intravenously every 2 weeks, continuing until either disease progression or unacceptable toxicity. The study used TCR beta sequencing and CyTOF to define a peripheral blood immune signature of response to PD-1 blockade in classical Hodgkin lymphoma. Points the paper makes about the study in general: Trial patients with a complete response had baseline diversity similar to that of newly diagnosed patients, while partial responders and progressors had significantly lower diversity. Diversity was lower in patients who began nivolumab less than 1 year after ASCT, so these patients were left out of later analyses to avoid confounding by immune reconstitution. CD4+ but not CD8+ TCR diversity rose significantly by C4D1 (p=0.0027 vs p=0.16), most apparent in complete responders (p=0.02). Baseline TCR diversity was reported as lower in newly diagnosed patients than in healthy donors, and lower still in relapsed/refractory patients. Only a single clinical trial cohort was studied, and what caused the repertoire differences, possibly disease activity or prior therapy, remained undefined.

Genomic DNA was isolated using the Qiagen DNeasy kit from unsorted PBMCs as well as from negatively selected CD4+ and CD8+ fractions. TCR beta CDR3 regions were amplified by immunoSEQ multiplex PCR using primers annealing to V and J segments. A synthetic immune receptor repertoire was used to minimize amplification bias, and any remaining bias was removed computationally after sequencing. As for how the authors treated the data: Custom Python scripts were used to quantify repertoire diversity as the Shannon entropy index. Unsorted, CD4+ and CD8+ repertoires were analyzed separately, except for combined analyses in which CD4+ and CD8+ sequences were merged in silico. A clone counted as expanded when the clone's frequency after treatment rose at least 2-fold relative to C1D1, and clones undetected at baseline were given a pseudocount of 0.5. Singleton clones were defined as clones with 0 or 1 copy at C1D1, and non-singleton clones were defined as clones with 2 or more copies. Clones expanded in unsorted samples were annotated as CD4+, CD8+ or unknown by matching protein sequences in sorted samples from the same patient. Diversity changes from C1D1 to C4D1 were tested in paired samples using Wilcoxon tests. The table was pulled from immuneACCESS by TCRdb, which kept in-frame rearrangements only. Such tables lose some clones; where checked, under half of the loss comes from unresolved V genes, and the rest has no known cause. The V and J calls and clone size come from that table; D and trimming were worked out from the DNA. A total of roughly 4,300 clones appear in this sample, over 55% of them only once. Roughly half of the sample lies in the top ten.

Read against the paper, the sample's time point label means: cycle 1 day 1 (C1D1), immediately before nivolumab initiation. All trial patients had relapsed after autologous stem cell transplantation, with cohorts A, B and C differing in prior brentuximab vedotin exposure. The trial cohort comprised fewer than 65 patients with relapsed/refractory classical Hodgkin lymphoma whose best overall responses were complete response, partial response or progressive disease. Trial patients were treated with single-agent nivolumab in the multi-cohort phase II CheckMate 205 trial. An independent review committee assessed best overall response by applying the 2007 International Working Group response criteria. Trial PBMCs were collected just before the start of nivolumab (C1D1) and during therapy at cycle 2 day 1 and cycle 4 day 1. After peripheral blood was drawn into 8 mL Vacutainer Cell Preparation Tubes, PBMCs were isolated by centrifugation and then cryopreserved.

With regard to this clone: What this receptor recognizes is not known. The input lacks base qualities; no much larger clone sits a single base away.

The sequence derives from a human donor with classical Hodgkin lymphoma. The material was peripheral blood mononuclear cells (PBMCs), obtained at baseline.

The DNA sequence is as follows: TGTGCCACCAGCCAAGCGGGAGGCAACAATGAGCAGTTCTTC. Its product reads: CATSQAGGNNEQFF. The rearranged segments are TRBV15 and TRBJ2-1, and 9 bases in between align with TRBD2. The junction shows trimming of 5 bases on V and 5 bases on J, and the gene matches do not reach 4 bases of it. Including cysteine and phenylalanine, the CDR3 has 14 amino acids. The DNA shown is the 42-base CDR3, in frame from base 1. From the germline V gene (reference sequence), CDR1 is LNHNV and CDR2 is YYDKDF.